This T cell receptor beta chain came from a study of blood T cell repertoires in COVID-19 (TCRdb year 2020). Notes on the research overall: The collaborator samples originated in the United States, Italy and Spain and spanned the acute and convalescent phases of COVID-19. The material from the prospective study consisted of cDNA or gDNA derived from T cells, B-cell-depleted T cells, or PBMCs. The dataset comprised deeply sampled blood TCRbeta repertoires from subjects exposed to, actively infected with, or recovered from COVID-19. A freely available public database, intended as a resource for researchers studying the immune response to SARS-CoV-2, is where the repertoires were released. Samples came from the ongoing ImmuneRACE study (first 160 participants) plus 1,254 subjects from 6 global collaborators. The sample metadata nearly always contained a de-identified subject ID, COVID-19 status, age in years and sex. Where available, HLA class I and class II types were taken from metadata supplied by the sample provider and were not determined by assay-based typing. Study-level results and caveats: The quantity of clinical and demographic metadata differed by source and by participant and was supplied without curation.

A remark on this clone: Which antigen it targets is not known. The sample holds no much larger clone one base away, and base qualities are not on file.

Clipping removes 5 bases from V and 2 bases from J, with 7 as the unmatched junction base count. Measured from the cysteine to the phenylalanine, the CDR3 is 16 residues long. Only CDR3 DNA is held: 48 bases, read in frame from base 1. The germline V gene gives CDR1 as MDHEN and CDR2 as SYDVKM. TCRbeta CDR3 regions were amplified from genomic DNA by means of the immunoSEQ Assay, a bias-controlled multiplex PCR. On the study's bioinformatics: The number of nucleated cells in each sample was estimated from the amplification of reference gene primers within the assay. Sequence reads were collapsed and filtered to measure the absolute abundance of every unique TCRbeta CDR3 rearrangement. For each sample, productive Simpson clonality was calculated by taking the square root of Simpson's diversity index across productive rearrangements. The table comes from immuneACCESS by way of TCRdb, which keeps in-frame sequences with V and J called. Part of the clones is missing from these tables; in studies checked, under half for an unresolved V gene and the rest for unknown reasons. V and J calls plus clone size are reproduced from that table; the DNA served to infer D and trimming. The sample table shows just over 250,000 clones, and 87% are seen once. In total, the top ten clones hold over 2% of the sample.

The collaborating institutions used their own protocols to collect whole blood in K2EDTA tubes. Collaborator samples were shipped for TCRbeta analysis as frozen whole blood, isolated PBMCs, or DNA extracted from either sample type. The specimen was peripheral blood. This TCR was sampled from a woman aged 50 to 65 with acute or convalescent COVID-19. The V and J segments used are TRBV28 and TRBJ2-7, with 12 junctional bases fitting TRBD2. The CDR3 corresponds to CASSPPLAGGAYEQYF. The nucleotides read TGTGCCAGCAGTCCTCCACTAGCGGGGGGCGCCTACGAGCAGTACTTC.